The 28 T cell receptor beta chains given below trace back to one sample, sequenced in a study of PD-L1 blockade in urothelial cancer. Specified time point: pretreatment peripheral blood. Using immunoSEQ multiplex PCR, the repertoire was profiled, and TCRdb retains in-frame clones only, with some absent. The table has about 86,000 clones, over 65% seen once. This sample comprised PBMCs, obtained around atezolizumab (anti-PD-L1) treatment. The receptors were gathered from a man in his 60s with urothelial cancer.

The CDR3 region has the DNA TGTGCCAGCAGCTTAGGTGGGACTATTTACAATGAGCAGTTCTTC. This gives the protein CASSLGGTIYNEQFF. The chain has TRBV5-6 and TRBJ2-1; 7 nucleotides agree with TRBD2. Unmatched junction bases numbered 6, after V lost 2 bases and J lost 4 bases. Germline CDR1 SGHDT, CDR2 YYEEEE. This CDR3 is 15 amino acids long.

The rearrangement uses TRBV4-3 and TRBJ2-6; a weak D match, TRBD1 (6 bases). The germline V and J ends were trimmed by 0 bases and 0 bases, with 12 bases remaining between them. The CDR3 is 18 amino acids. Germline V gene lookup returns CDR1 LGHNA and CDR2 YSLEER. In DNA, the CDR3 is TGCGCCAGCAGCCAAGACGAAAGGGGGTACTCTGGGGCCAACGTCCTGACTTTC. Its protein product is CASSQDERGYSGANVLTF.

The chain employs TRBV9 and TRBJ2-1; TRBD2 aligns across 7 bases. CDR3 size: 16 residues. The germline gives CDR1 SGDLS, CDR2 YYNGEE. V shed 0 bases, J shed 7 bases, and the junction held 10 bases outside the gene matches. CDR3 in amino acids: CASSVDVAGARNEQFF. CDR3 sequence (DNA): TGTGCCAGCAGCGTAGATGTGGCGGGAGCTAGGAATGAGCAGTTCTTC.

The chain has TRBV11-3 and TRBJ1-2; unclear D gene. From germline, CDR1 is SGHNT and CDR2 YENEEA. The CDR3 runs 11 residues. V gave up 8 bases and J gave up 10 bases, with 14 bases separating them. CDR3 in amino acids: CASGSYGLYTF. CDR3 bases: TGTGCCAGCGGGAGTTATGGCCTCTACACCTTC.

The chain combines TRBV18 with TRBJ2-7; perhaps TRBD2 as D (6 bases). CDR1 and CDR2 from the germline V gene are KGHSH and LQKENI. The CDR3 length is 13 residues. Trimming took off 8 bases at V and 6 bases at J, with 17 bases between the two ends. In nucleotides, the CDR3 is TGTGCCAGCCGGCACCCCCAGGGAGGCGAGCAGTACTTC. It codes for CASRHPQGGEQYF.

CDR3 nucleotides: TGTGCCAGCAGCTTAGAGGCTAAGGCGGCCACCGGGGAGCTGTTTTTT. This sequence encodes CASSLEAKAATGELFF. The chain recombines TRBV7-2 with TRBJ2-2; no reliable D call. The CDR3 runs 16 residues. V lost 1 base, J lost 4 bases, and 13 bases lay in between. Germline lookup yields CDR1 SGHTA and CDR2 FQGNSA.

The chain has TRBV2 and TRBJ2-7, with D possibly TRBD1 on 6 matching bases. CDR3 size: 13 residues. V lost 10 bases and J 2 bases, leaving 15 bases between the germline ends. The germline V gene has CDR1 SNHLY and CDR2 FYNNEI. CDR3 protein: CAIYGQTAYEQYF. DNA of the CDR3: TGTGCCATATACGGACAGACAGCCTACGAGCAGTACTTC.

The CDR3 region has the DNA TGTGCCAGCAGTTCTAGCGGGGGTCCCTACAATGAGCAGTTCTTC. The encoded protein is CASSSSGGPYNEQFF. J is TRBJ2-1 and V is TRBV9; TRBD2 matches at 10 bases. Unmatched junction bases numbered 4, after V lost 5 bases and J lost 2 bases. Germline CDR1 and CDR2: SGDLS and YYNGEE. CDR3 length equals 15 residues.

The chain joins TRBV5-1 to TRBJ1-1; TRBD1 matches at 7 bases. The germline V gene has CDR1 SGHRS and CDR2 YFSETQ. The CDR3 length is 14 residues. V lost 6 bases, J lost 1 base, and 6 bases stayed unmatched. Written as DNA, the CDR3 is TGCGCCAGCACGATCACAGGGGCGAACACTGAAGCTTTCTTT. As protein: CASTITGANTEAFF.

The chain is built from TRBV9 and TRBJ2-5; 7 bases are a match to TRBD2. V shed 0 bases, J shed 5 bases, and the junction held 7 bases outside the gene matches. Germline assignment: CDR1 SGDLS and CDR2 YYNGEE. The CDR3 runs 15 residues. CDR3 amino acids: CASSVGAGAGETQYF. The CDR3 DNA follows: TGTGCCAGCAGCGTAGGGGCGGGAGCAGGTGAGACCCAGTACTTC. Looking up the rest from reference TRBV9 and TRBJ2-5 gives the full variable domain: DSGVTQTPKHLITATGQRVTLRCSPRSGDLSVYWYQQSLDQGLQFLIQYYNGEERAKGNILERFSAQQFPDLHSELNLSSLELGDSALYFCASSVGAGAGETQYFGPGTRLLVL.

This chain connects TRBV15 to TRBJ1-1; D possibly corresponds to TRBD1 (6 bases). The germline CDR1 and CDR2 sequences are LNHNV and YYDKDF (reference sequence). Deletions cut 3 bases from V and 5 bases from J, with 13 bases between. The CDR3 has 14 amino acids. Here the CDR3 reads CATSSNREWTEAFF. The CDR3 DNA sequence: TGTGCCACCAGCAGCAACAGGGAGTGGACTGAAGCTTTCTTT.

The chain recombines TRBV18 with TRBJ2-2; a weak D match, TRBD1 (6 bases). This CDR3 contains 14 residues. V was shortened by 0 bases and J by 8 bases, with 10 bases between the two germline ends. The germline CDR1 and CDR2 sequences are KGHSH and LQKENI. This chain's CDR3 is CASSPPTGTGELFF. DNA for the CDR3: TGTGCCAGCTCACCACCTACAGGGACAGGGGAGCTGTTTTTT.

This chain connects TRBV9 to TRBJ2-1; 10 bases fit TRBD1. Germline values: CDR1 SGDLS, CDR2 YYNGEE. The CDR3 spans 17 residues. V lost 4 bases, J lost 9 bases, and 16 bases stayed unmatched. This chain's CDR3 is CASSQTRDRGSSGEQFF. The CDR3 coding sequence is TGTGCCAGCAGCCAAACCCGGGACAGGGGAAGTTCTGGTGAGCAGTTCTTC.

This chain uses TRBV5-1 with TRBJ2-5, with a weak D call TRBD2 (6 bases). Trimming took off 5 bases at V and 4 bases at J, with 21 bases between the two ends. The CDR3 contains 16 residues. Germline CDR1 reads SGHRS; CDR2 reads YFSETQ. The CDR3 DNA follows: TGCGCCAGCAGTACCCTGGCCGGGACTGGGGGAGAGACCCAGTACTTC. Its translation: CASSTLAGTGGETQYF.

This sequence joins TRBV5-4 and TRBJ2-1; 10 bases fit TRBD2. The CDR3 sequence is 17 residues long. V shed 0 bases and J 4 bases; nucleotides not matched to a gene: 7. Germline loops: CDR1 SGHNT, CDR2 YYREEE (reference sequence). This CDR3 is CASSLAEAGGPYNEQFF. CDR3 bases: TGTGCCAGCAGCTTGGCCGAAGCGGGGGGGCCTTACAATGAGCAGTTCTTC.

This clone is a singleton in its sample. V and J are TRBV2 and TRBJ2-7; 11 positions match TRBD1. CDR3 length equals 17 residues. Germline CDR1 SNHLY, CDR2 FYNNEI. Trimming cost V 6 bases and J 4 bases; bases outside gene matches: 14. The CDR3 is CASSTLTPGQGVYEQYF. In DNA, the CDR3 is TGTGCCAGCAGCACCTTGACCCCGGGACAGGGGGTATACGAGCAGTACTTC.

In its sample, this clone was seen a few times. J is TRBJ1-5 and V is TRBV27, with a weak D call TRBD1 (5 bases). V was pared by 6 bases and J by 5 bases, with 11 bases between. Germline V lookup: CDR1 MNHEY, CDR2 SMNVEV (reference sequence). The CDR3 is 13 amino acids. CDR3 nucleotide sequence: TGTGCCAGCAGCTACCGGGGGTATCAGCCCCAGCATTTT. Translation gives CASSYRGYQPQHF.

This clone was picked up one time. The chain employs TRBV5-4 and TRBJ1-4; possibly TRBD1 for D (6 bases). Trimming pared 3 bases from V and 8 bases from J, leaving 17 bases between. Germline CDR1 SGHNT, CDR2 YYREEE (reference sequence). This CDR3 is 15 amino acids long. Written as DNA, the CDR3 is TGTGCCAGCAGCTCTGGGGGGGGCGCAGGGGAAAAACTGTTTTTT. It codes for CASSSGGGAGEKLFF.

This chain connects TRBV4-2 to TRBJ1-2; 7 nucleotides match TRBD1. Germline lookup yields CDR1 LGHNA and CDR2 YNFKEQ. Unmatched junction bases numbered 4, after V lost 4 bases and J lost 2 bases. The CDR3 covers 14 residues. CDR3 in amino acids: CASSLSGQNYGYTF. The CDR3 DNA reads as TGTGCCAGCAGCCTATCGGGACAGAACTATGGCTACACCTTC.

The rearrangement links TRBV5-4 to TRBJ2-1, with 9 positions matching TRBD2. The CDR3 is 14 residues long. Germline CDR1 reads SGHNT; CDR2 reads YYREEE (reference sequence). V was clipped by 2 bases and J by 9 bases; unmatched bases: 6. CDR3 region: CASSFASGRFEQFF. The CDR3, as DNA: TGTGCCAGCAGCTTTGCCAGCGGGAGGTTTGAGCAGTTCTTC. Full variable domain (remainder filled in from reference TRBV5-4 and TRBJ2-1): ETGVTQSPTHLIKTRGQQVTLRCSSQSGHNTVSWYQQALGQGPQFIFQYYREEENGRGNFPPRFSGLQFPNYSSELNVNALELDDSALYLCASSFASGRFEQFFGPGTRLTVL.

The chain recombines TRBV11-2 with TRBJ2-7, with TRBD1 identical over 9 bases. V shed 5 bases, J shed 6 bases, and the junction held 8 bases outside the gene matches. The CDR3 loop spans 14 amino acids. Germline V gives CDR1 SGHAT, CDR2 FQNNGV. This CDR3 is CASSPDRGRSEQYF. CDR3 in DNA: TGTGCCAGCAGCCCGGACAGGGGAAGAAGCGAGCAGTACTTC.

The gene calls are TRBV29-1 and TRBJ2-7, with 9 bases that match TRBD1. CDR3 size: 15 residues. The germline V gene has CDR1 SQVTM and CDR2 ANQGSEA. V trimming: 7 bases; J trimming: 3 bases; junction bases outside the gene matches: 13. The CDR3 nucleotides read TGCAGCGCACCTTCAGGGGTGGGACAGGGCTACGAGCAGTACTTC. Protein: CSAPSGVGQGYEQYF.

This clone was seen more than once but under ten times. This chain links TRBV11-2 with TRBJ2-7, with 9 bases lining up with TRBD1. This CDR3 has 15 amino acids. Germline CDR1 reads SGHAT; CDR2 reads FQNNGV. V shed 5 bases and J 4 bases; nucleotides not matched to a gene: 9. CDR3 nucleotides: TGTGCCAGCAGCCATGGGACAGGGAAGGGGTACGAGCAGTACTTC. Translation gives CASSHGTGKGYEQYF.

The chain uses TRBV28 and TRBJ1-1, with D uncertain. The germline V and J ends were trimmed by 2 bases and 3 bases, with 10 bases remaining between them. In germline, CDR1 is MDHEN, CDR2 SYDVKM. CDR3 size: 14 residues. CDR3 in amino acids: CASSLTTGYTEAFF. The CDR3 DNA sequence: TGTGCCAGCAGTTTAACTACCGGTTACACTGAAGCTTTCTTT.

The chain recombines TRBV30 with TRBJ2-7, with D perhaps matching TRBD2 (6 bases). Trimming shortened V by 4 bases and J by 4 bases, and 8 bases separated the two germline ends. Germline-derived CDR1 and CDR2 are GTSNPN and SVGIG (reference sequence). The CDR3 extends over 11 amino acids. The CDR3 DNA is TGTGCCTGGACCGGGGGTTACGAGCAGTACTTC. Translating it yields CAWTGGYEQYF.

Remarks on this clone: Other DNA sequences of this sample code for an identical CDR3. The chain carries TRBV6-5 and TRBJ1-1; a possible D gene is TRBD1 (5 bases). CDR3 length: 13 residues. The V gene lost 6 bases and the J gene lost 1 base, with 9 bases spanning the gap. From germline, CDR1 is MNHEY and CDR2 SVGAGI. This chain's CDR3 is CASSTTGNTEAFF. DNA for the CDR3: TGTGCCAGCAGCACAACAGGGAACACTGAAGCTTTCTTT.

The gene calls are TRBV7-3 and TRBJ1-1, with 8 bases matching TRBD1. The CDR3 contains 14 residues. Germline CDR1 and CDR2: SGHTA and FQGTGA. Unmatched junction bases numbered 10, after V lost 5 bases and J lost 8 bases. This CDR3 reads CASSSGQGKPEAFF. CDR3 nucleotide sequence: TGTGCCAGCAGCAGTGGACAGGGAAAGCCAGAAGCTTTCTTT.

The DNA for the CDR3 is TGTGCCAGCAGCGTGATGCTAGCGGGCACCTACAATGAGCAGTTCTTC. Its protein product is CASSVMLAGTYNEQFF. The chain joins TRBV9 to TRBJ2-1; TRBD2 aligns across 8 bases. In germline, CDR1 is SGDLS, CDR2 YYNGEE. The CDR3 runs to 16 residues. J gave up 2 bases and V 2 bases, and 6 bases lay outside the gene matches. The full variable domain, rest sourced from reference TRBV9 and TRBJ2-1, is DSGVTQTPKHLITATGQRVTLRCSPRSGDLSVYWYQQSLDQGLQFLIQYYNGEERAKGNILERFSAQQFPDLHSELNLSSLELGDSALYFCASSVMLAGTYNEQFFGPGTRLTVL.